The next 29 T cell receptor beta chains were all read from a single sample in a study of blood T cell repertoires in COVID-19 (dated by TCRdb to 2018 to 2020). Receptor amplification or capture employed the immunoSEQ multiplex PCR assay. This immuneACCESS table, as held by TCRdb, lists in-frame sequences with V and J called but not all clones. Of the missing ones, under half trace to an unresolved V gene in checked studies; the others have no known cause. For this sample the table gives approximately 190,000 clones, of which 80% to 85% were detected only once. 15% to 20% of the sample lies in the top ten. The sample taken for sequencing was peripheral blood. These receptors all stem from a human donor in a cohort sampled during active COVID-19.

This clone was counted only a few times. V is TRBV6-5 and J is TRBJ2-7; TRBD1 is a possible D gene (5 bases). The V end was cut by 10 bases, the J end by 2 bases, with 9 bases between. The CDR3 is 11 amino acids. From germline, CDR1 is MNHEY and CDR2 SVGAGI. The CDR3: CANHRTYEQYV. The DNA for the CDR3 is TGTGCCAACCACAGGACCTACGAGCAGTACGTC.

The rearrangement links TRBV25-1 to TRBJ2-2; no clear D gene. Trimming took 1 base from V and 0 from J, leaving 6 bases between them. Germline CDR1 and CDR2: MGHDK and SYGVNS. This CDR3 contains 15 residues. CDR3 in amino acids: CASSESLANTGELFF. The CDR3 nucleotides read TGTGCCAGCAGTGAATCTCTAGCGAACACCGGGGAGCTGTTTTTT.

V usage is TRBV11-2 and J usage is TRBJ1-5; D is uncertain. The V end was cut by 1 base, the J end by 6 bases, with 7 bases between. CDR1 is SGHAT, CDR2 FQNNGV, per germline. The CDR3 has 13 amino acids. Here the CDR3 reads CASSLAAFQPQHF. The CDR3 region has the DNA TGTGCCAGCAGCTTAGCTGCGTTTCAGCCCCAGCATTTT.

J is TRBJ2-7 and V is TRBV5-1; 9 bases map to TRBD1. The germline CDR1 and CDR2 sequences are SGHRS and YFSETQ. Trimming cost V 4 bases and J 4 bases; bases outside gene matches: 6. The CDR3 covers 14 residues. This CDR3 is CASSGGQGRYEQYF. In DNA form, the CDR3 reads TGCGCCAGCAGCGGCGGACAGGGGCGGTACGAGCAGTACTTC.

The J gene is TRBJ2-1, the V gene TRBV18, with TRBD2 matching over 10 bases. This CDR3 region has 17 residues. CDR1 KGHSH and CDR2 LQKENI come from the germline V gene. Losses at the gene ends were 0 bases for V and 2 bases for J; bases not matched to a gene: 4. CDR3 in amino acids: CASSPPVLAGAYNEQFF. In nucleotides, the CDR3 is TGTGCCAGCTCACCACCGGTTCTAGCGGGGGCCTACAATGAGCAGTTCTTC.

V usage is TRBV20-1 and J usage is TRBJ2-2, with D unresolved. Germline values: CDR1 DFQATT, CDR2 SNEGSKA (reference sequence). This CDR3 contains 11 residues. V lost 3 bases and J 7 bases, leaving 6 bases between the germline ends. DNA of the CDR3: TGCAGTGCTAGCCCCCTCGGGGAGCTGTTTTTT. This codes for CSASPLGELFF.

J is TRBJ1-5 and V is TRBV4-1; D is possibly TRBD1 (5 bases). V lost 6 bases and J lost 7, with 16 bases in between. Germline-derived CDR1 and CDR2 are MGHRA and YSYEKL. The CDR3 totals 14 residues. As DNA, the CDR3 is TGCGCCAGCAGTCAAATCGGGGGAAGGCAGCCCCAGCATTTT. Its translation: CASSQIGGRQPQHF.

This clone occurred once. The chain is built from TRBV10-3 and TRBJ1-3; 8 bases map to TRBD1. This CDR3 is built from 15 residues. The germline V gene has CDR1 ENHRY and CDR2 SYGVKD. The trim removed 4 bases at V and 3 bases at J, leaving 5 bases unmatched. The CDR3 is CAISGQGASGNTIYF. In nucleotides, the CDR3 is TGTGCCATCAGTGGGCAGGGGGCTAGTGGAAACACCATATATTTT.

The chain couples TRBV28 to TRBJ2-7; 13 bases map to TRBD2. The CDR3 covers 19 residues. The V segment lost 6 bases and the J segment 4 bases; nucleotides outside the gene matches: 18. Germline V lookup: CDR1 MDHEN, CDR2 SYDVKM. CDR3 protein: CASRGPGLAGIDGRYEQYF. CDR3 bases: TGTGCCAGCAGGGGCCCGGGACTAGCGGGAATAGATGGAAGGTACGAGCAGTACTTC.

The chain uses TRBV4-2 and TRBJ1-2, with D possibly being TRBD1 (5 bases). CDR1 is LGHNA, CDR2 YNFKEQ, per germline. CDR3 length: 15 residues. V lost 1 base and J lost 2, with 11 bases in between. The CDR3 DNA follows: TGTGCCAGCAGCCAAGCCCTGACAGAGAACTATGGCTACACCTTC. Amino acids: CASSQALTENYGYTF.

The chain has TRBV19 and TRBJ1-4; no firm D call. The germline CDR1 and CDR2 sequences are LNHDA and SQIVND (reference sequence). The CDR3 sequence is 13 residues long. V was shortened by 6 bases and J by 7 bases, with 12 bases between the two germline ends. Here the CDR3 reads CASRRDPGEKLFF. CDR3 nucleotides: TGTGCCAGTAGGAGGGATCCAGGTGAAAAACTGTTTTTT. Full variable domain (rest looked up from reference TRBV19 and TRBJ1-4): DGGITQSPKYLFRKEGQNVTLSCEQNLNHDAMYWYRQDPGQGLRLIYYSQIVNDFQKGDIAEGYSVSREKKESFPLTVTSAQKNPTAFYLCASRRDPGEKLFFGSGTQLSVL.

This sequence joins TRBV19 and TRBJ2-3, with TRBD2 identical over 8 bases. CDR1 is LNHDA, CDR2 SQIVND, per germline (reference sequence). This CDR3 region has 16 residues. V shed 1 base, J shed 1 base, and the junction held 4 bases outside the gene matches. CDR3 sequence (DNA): TGTGCCAGTAGTATAGGGCTGACTAGCGGCACAGATACGCAGTATTTT. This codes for CASSIGLTSGTDTQYF.

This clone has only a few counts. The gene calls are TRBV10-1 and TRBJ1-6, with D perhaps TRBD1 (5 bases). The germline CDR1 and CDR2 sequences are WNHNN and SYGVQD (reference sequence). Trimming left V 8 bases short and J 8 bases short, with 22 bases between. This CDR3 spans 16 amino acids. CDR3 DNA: TGCGCCAGCTATCCGTGGCAGGGTAACGCGGATTCACCCCTCCACTTT. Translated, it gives CASYPWQGNADSPLHF.

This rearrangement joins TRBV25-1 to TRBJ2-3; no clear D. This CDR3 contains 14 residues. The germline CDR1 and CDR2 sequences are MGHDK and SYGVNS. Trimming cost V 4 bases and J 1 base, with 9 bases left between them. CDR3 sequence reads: CASSGNEGTDTQYF. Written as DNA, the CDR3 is TGTGCCAGCAGTGGTAACGAGGGCACAGATACGCAGTATTTT.

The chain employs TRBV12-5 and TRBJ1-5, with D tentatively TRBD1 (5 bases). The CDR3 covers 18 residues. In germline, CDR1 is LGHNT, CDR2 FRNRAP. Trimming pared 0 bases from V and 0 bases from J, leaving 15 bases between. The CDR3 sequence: CASGLVSFGQGSNQPQHF. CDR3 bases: TGTGCTAGTGGTTTGGTGAGCTTTGGGCAGGGTAGCAATCAGCCCCAGCATTTT.

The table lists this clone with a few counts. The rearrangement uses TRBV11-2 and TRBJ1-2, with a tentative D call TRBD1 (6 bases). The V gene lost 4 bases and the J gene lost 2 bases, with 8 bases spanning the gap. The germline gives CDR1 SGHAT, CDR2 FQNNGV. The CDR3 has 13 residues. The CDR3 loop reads CASSSTGNYGYTF. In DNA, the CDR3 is TGTGCCAGCAGCTCTACAGGGAACTATGGCTACACCTTC.

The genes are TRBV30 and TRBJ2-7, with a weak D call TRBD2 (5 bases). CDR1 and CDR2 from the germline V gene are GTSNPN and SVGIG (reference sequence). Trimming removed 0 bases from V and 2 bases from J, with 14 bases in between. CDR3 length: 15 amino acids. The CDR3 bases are TGTGCCTGGAGTGTAAGTCTAGGGAGAACCTACGAGCAGTACTTC. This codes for CAWSVSLGRTYEQYF. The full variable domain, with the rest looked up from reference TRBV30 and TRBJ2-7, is SQTIHQWPATLVQPVGSPLSLECTVEGTSNPNLYWYRQAAGRGLQLLFYSVGIGQISSEVPQNLSASRPQDRQFILSSKKLLLSDSGFYLCAWSVSLGRTYEQYFGPGTRLTVT.

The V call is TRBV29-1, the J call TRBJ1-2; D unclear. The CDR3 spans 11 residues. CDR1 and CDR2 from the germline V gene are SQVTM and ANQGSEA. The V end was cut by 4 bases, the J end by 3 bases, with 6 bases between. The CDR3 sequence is CSVGGYYGYTF. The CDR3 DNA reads TGCAGCGTTGGAGGCTACTATGGCTACACCTTC.

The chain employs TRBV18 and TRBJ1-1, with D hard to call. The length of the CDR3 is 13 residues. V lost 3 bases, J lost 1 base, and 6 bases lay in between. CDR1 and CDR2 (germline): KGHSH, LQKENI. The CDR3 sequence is CASSPAGNTEAFF. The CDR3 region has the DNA TGTGCCAGCTCACCGGCGGGGAACACTGAAGCTTTCTTT.

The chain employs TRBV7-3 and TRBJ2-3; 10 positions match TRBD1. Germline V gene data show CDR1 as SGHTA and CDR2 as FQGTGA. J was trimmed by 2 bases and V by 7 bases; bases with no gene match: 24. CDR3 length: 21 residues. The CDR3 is CASTKGFRGQGRFVVTDTQYF. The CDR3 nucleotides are TGTGCCAGCACTAAAGGGTTCCGGGGACAGGGGCGATTCGTAGTCACAGATACGCAGTATTTT.

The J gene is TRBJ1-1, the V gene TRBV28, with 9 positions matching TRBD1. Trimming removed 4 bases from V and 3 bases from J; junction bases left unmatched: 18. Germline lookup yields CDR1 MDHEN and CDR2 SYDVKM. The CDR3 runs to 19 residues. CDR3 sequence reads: CASSSQSARDRVGYTEAFF. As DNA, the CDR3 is TGTGCCAGCAGTTCCCAATCCGCCCGGGACAGGGTAGGGTACACTGAAGCTTTCTTT.

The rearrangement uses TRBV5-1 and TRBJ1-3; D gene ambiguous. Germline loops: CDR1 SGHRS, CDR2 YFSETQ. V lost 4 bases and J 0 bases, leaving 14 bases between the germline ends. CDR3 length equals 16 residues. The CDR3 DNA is TGCGCCAGCAGCCATACCGACTCGAGCTCTGGAAACACCATATATTTT. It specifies CASSHTDSSSGNTIYF.

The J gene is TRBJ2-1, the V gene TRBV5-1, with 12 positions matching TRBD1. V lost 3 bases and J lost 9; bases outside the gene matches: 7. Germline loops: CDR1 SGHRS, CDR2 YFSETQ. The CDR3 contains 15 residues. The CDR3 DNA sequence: TGCGCCAGCAGCTCGGGGGACAGGGGGCTCGTTGAGCAGTTCTTC. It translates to CASSSGDRGLVEQFF.

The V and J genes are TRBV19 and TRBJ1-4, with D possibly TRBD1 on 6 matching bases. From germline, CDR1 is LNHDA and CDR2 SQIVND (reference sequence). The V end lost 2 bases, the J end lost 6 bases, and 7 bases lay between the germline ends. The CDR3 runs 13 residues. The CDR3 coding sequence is TGTGCCAGTAGTATAAGGACAGATGAAAAACTGTTTTTT. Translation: CASSIRTDEKLFF.

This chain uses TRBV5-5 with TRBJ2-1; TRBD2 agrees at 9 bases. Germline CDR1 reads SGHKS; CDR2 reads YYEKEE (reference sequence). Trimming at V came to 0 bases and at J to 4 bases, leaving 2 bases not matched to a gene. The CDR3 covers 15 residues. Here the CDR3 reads CASSLVTSGYNEQFF. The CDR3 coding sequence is TGTGCCAGCAGCTTGGTAACTAGCGGGTACAATGAGCAGTTCTTC.

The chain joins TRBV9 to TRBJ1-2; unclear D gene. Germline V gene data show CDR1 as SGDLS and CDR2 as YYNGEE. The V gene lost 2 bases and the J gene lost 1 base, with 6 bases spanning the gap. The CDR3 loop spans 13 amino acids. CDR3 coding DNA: TGTGCCAGCAGCGTCGCGGATAACTATGGCTACACCTTC. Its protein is CASSVADNYGYTF. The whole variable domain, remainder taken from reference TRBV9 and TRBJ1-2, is DSGVTQTPKHLITATGQRVTLRCSPRSGDLSVYWYQQSLDQGLQFLIQYYNGEERAKGNILERFSAQQFPDLHSELNLSSLELGDSALYFCASSVADNYGYTFGSGTRLTVV.

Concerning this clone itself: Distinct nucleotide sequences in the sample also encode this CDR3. The CDR3 region is CASSLDTQPQHF. Written as DNA, the CDR3 is TGTGCCAGCAGCCTCGACACACAGCCCCAGCATTTT. The chain carries TRBV7-9 and TRBJ1-5; D is ambiguous. From germline, CDR1 is SEHNR and CDR2 FQNEAQ (reference sequence). This CDR3 is 12 amino acids long. The V and J ends lost 5 bases and 7 bases respectively, with 9 bases between them.

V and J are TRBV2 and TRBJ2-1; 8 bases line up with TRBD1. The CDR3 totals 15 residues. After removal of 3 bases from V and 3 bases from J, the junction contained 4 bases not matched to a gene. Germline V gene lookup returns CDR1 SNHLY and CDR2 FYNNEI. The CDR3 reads CASSEDRVIYNEQFF. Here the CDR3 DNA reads TGTGCCAGCAGTGAGGACAGGGTCATCTACAATGAGCAGTTCTTC.

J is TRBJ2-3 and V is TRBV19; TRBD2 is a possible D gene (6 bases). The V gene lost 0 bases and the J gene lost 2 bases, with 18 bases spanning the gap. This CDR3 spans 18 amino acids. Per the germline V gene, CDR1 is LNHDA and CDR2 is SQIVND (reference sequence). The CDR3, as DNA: TGTGCCAGTAGTATAGATCTCTGGTCGGAGGGCCACACAGATACGCAGTATTTT. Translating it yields CASSIDLWSEGHTDTQYF.